Each of the 2 T cell receptor beta chains below was sequenced from the same sample in a study of Ad26.COV2.S vaccination and SARS-CoV-2 variants. The treatment denotes: roughly 18 received Ad26.COV2.S at low or high dose, single or two shots; several received placebo; per-sample allocation not given. Sampling occurred on day 63 after the first vaccine or placebo injection. TCRdb's table, derived via immunoSEQ multiplex PCR, lists solely in-frame clones and lacks some. The table has more than 400,000 clones, less than 95% seen once. The specimen was peripheral blood, collected in a trial of Ad26.COV2.S vaccine versus placebo. The receptors stem from a person between 18 and 65 years old who received the Ad26.COV2.S COVID-19 vaccine or a placebo.

J is TRBJ2-1 and V is TRBV18; 9 bases line up with TRBD2. Trimming took 6 bases from V and 8 from J; bases not matched to a gene: 8. This CDR3 is 14 amino acids long. CDR1 is KGHSH and CDR2 is LQKENI in the germline V gene. The CDR3 loop reads CASSGASGIYEQFF. The CDR3 nucleotides are TGTGCCAGCTCCGGGGCTAGCGGGATATATGAGCAGTTCTTC.

This chain joins TRBV27 and TRBJ2-3; the match to TRBD2 covers 10 bases. Unmatched junction bases numbered 12, after V lost 8 bases and J lost 4 bases. Germline V gene lookup returns CDR1 MNHEY and CDR2 SMNVEV (reference sequence). The CDR3 consists of 16 residues. The CDR3 here is CASEPGSSGRSDTQYF. CDR3 sequence (DNA): TGTGCCAGCGAACCCGGGAGTAGCGGGAGGTCAGATACGCAGTATTTT.